This TCR beta chain was obtained from a study of graft-versus-host responses after intestinal transplantation. Background on the study: In this cohort, recipients had multivisceral, liver-intestinal, or isolated intestinal transplants. Every recipient had anti-thymocyte globulin induction and three to four years of tacrolimus plus steroids. Study-level findings and limits: Recipient bone marrow held GvH clones, some seen earlier in ileum or blood.

The CDR3 length is 15 residues. Looked up from germline, CDR1 is MGHRA and CDR2 is YSYEKL. Deletions cut 1 base from V and 2 bases from J, with 11 bases between. TCRdb's copy holds only in-frame clones and misses some; the assay was immunoSEQ multiplex PCR. The sample includes over 80,000 clones, 85% to 95% of them seen just once. About this clone itself: The target antigen is unknown.

The origin of this receptor is a human donor who was the organ donor for an intestinal transplant. V is TRBV4-1 and J is TRBJ1-1; no clear D gene. The sample consisted of unstimulated CD8+ T cells sorted from spleen or lymph node cells, taken before transplant. The CDR3 nucleotides are TGCGCCAGCAGCCAAGTGTTAGGAGGTAACACTGAAGCTTTCTTT. This encodes CASSQVLGGNTEAFF.